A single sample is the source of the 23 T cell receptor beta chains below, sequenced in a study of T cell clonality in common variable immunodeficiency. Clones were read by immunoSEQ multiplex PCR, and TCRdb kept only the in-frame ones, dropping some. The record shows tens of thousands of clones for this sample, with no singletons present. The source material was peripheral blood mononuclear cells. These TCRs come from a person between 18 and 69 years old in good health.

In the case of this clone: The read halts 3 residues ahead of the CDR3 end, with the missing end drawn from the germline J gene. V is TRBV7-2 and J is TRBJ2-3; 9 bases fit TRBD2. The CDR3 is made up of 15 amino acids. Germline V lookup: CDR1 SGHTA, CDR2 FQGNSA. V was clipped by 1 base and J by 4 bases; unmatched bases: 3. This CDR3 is CASSLVSGGPDTQYF. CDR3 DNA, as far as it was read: TGTGCCAGCAGCTTAGTCAGCGGGGGGCCAGATACG.

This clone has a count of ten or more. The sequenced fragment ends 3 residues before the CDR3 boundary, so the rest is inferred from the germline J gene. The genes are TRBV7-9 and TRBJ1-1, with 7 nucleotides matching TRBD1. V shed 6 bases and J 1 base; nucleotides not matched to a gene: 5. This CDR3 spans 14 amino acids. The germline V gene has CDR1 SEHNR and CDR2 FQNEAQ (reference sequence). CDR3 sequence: CASSPGQTNTEAFF. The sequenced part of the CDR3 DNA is TGTGCCAGCAGTCCGGGACAGACGAACACTGAA. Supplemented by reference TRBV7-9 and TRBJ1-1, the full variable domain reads DTGVSQNPRHKITKRGQNVTFRCDPISEHNRLYWYRQTLGQGPEFLTYFQNEAQLEKSRLLSDRFSAERPKGSFSTLEIQRTEQGDSAMYLCASSPGQTNTEAFFGQGTRLTVV.

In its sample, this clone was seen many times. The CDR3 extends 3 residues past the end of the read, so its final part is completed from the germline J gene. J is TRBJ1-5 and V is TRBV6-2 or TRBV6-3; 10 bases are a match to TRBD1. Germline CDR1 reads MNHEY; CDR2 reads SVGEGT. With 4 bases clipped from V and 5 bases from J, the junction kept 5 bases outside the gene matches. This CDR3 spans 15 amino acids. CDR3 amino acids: CASSLTGGADQPQHF. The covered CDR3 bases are TGTGCCAGCAGTTTGACAGGGGGCGCGGATCAGCCC.

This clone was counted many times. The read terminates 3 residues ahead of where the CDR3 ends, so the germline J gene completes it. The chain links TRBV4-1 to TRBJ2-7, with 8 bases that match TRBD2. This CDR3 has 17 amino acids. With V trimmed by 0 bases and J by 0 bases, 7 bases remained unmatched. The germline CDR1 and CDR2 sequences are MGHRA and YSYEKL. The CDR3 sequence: CASSQEIAGWNSYEQYF. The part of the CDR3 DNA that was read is TGCGCCAGCAGCCAAGAGATAGCGGGATGGAACTCCTACGAG.

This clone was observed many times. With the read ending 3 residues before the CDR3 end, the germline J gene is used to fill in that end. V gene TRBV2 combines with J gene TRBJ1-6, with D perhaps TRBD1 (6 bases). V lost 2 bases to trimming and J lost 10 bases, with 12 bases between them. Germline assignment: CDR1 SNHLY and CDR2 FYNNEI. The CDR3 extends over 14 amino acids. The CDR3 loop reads CASSERAGESPLHF. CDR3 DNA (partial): TGTGCCAGCAGTGAAAGGGCAGGGGAGTCACCC.

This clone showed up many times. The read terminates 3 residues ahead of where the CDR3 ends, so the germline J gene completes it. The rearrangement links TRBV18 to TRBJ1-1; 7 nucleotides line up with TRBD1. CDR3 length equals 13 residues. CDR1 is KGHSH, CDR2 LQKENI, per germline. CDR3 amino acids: CASSPIGQAGAFF. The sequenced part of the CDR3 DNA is TGTGCCAGCTCACCAATAGGACAGGCGGGG.

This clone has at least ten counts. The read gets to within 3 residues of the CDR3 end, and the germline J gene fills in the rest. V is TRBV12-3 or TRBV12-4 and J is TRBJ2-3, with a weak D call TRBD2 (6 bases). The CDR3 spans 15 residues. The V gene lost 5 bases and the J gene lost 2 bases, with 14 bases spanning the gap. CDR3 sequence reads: CASSPLGGATDTQYF. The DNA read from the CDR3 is TGTGCCAGCAGTCCTCTGGGGGGAGCCACAGATACG.

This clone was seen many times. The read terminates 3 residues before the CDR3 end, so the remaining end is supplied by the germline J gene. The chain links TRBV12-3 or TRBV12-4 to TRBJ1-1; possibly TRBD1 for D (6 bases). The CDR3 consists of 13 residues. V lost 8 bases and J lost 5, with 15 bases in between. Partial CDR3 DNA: TGTGCCAGCTTCAAGACAGGCAGGACTGAA. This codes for CASFKTGRTE. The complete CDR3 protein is CASFKTGRTEAFF.

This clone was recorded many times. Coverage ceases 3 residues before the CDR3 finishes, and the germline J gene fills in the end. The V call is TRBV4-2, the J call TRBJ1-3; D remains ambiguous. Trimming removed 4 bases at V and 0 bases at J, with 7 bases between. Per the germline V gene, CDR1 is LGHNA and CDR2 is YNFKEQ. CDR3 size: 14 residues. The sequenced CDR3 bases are TGTGCCAGCAGCCGGCCGGGCTCTGGAAACACC. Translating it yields CASSRPGSGNT. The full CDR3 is CASSRPGSGNTIYF.

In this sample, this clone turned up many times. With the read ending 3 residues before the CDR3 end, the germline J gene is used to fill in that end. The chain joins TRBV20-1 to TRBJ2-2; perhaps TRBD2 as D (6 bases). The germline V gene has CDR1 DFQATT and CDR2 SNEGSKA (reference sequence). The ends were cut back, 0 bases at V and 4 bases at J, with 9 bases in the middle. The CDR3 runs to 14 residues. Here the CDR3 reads CSARDLGGTGELFF. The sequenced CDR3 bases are TGCAGTGCTAGAGACTTGGGGGGCACCGGGGAG.

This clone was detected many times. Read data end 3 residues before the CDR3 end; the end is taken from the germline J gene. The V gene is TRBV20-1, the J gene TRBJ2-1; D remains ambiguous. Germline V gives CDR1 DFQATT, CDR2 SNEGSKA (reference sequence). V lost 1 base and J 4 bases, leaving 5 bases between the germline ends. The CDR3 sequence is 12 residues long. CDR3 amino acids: CSARGAYNEQFF. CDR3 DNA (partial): TGCAGTGCTAGAGGGGCTTACAATGAG.

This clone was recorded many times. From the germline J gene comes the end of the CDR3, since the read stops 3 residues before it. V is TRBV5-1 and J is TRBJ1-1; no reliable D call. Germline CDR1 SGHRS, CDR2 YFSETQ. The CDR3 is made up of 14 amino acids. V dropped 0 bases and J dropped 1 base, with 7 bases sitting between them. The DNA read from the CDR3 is TGCGCCAGCAGCTTGGTAGACAAGAACACTGAA. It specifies CASSLVDKNTE. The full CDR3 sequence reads CASSLVDKNTEAFF.

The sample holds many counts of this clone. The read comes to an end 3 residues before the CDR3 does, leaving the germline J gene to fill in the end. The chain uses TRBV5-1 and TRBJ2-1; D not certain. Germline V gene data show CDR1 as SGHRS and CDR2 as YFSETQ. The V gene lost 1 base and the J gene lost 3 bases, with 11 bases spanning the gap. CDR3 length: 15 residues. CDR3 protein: CASSLNAGDYNEQFF. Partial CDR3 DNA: TGCGCCAGCAGCTTGAATGCAGGAGACTACAATGAG. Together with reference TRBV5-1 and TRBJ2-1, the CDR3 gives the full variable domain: KAGVTQTPRYLIKTRGQQVTLSCSPISGHRSVSWYQQTPGQGLQFLFEYFSETQRNKGNFPGRFSGRQFSNSRSEMNVSTLELGDSALYLCASSLNAGDYNEQFFGPGTRLTVL.

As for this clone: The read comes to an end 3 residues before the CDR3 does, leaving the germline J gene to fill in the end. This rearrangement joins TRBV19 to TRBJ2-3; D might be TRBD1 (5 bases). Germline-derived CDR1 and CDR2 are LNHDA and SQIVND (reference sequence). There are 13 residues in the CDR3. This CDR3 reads CASSTGNYQPQYF. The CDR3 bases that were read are TGTGCCAGTAGTACAGGGAACTATCAGCCG.

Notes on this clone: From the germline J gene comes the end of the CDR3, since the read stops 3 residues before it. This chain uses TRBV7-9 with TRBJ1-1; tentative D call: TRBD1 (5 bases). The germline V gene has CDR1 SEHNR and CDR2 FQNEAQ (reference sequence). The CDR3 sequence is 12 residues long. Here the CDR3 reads CASSSRQSSAFF. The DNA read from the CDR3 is TGTGCCAGCAGCTCCAGACAGAGCAGT.

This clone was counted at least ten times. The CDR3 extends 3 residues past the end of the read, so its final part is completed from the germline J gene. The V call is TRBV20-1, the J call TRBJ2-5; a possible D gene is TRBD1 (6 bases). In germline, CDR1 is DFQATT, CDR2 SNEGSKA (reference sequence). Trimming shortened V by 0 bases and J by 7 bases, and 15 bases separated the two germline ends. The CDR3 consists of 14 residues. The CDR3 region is CSARDEGGIVTQYF. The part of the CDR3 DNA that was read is TGCAGTGCTAGAGATGAAGGGGGTATTGTGACC.

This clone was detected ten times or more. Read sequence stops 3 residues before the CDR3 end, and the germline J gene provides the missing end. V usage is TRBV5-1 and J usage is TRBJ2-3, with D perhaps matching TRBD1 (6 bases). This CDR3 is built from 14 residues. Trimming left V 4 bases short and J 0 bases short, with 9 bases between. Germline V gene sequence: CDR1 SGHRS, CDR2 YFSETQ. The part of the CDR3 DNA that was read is TGCGCCAGCAGCAGACAGGAAAGCACAGATACG. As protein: CASSRQESTDT. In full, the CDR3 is CASSRQESTDTQYF.

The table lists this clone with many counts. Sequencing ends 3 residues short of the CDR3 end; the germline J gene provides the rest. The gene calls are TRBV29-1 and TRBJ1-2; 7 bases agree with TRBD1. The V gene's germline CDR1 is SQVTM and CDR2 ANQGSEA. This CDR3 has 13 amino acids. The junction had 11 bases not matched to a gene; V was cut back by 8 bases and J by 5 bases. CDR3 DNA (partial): TGCAGCTCGACGGAACGGACAGGATATGGC. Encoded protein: CSSTERTGYG. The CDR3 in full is CSSTERTGYGYTF.

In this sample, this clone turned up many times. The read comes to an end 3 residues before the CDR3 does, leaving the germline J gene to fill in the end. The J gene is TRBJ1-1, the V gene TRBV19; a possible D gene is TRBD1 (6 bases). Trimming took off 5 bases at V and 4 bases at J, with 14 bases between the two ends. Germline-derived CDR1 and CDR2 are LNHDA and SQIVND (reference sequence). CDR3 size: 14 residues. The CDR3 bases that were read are TGTGCCAGTAGTCCTGCAGGGGAGAGCACTGAA. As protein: CASSPAGESTE. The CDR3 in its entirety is CASSPAGESTEAFF.

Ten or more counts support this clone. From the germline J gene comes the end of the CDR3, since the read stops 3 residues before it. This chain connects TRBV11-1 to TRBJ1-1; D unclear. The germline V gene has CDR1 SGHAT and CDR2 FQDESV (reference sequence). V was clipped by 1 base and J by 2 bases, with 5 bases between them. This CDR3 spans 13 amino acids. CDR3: CASSLGGNTEAFF. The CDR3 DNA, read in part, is TGTGCCAGCAGCTTAGGTGGCAACACTGAA.

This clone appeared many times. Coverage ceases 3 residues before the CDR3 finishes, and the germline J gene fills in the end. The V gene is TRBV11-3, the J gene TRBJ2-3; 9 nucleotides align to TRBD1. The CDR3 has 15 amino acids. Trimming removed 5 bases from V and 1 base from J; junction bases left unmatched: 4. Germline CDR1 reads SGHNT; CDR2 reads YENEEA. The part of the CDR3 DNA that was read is TGTGCCAGCAGCACCTGGGACAGGGGCACAGATACG. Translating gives CASSTWDRGTDT. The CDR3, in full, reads CASSTWDRGTDTQYF.

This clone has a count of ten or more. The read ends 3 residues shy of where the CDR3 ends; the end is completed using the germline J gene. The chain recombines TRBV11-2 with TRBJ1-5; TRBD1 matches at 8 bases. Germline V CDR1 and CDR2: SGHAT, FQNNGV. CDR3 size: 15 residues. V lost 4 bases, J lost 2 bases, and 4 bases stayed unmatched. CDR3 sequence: CASSWGQVGNQPQHF. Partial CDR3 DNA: TGTGCCAGCAGCTGGGGACAGGTAGGCAATCAGCCC.

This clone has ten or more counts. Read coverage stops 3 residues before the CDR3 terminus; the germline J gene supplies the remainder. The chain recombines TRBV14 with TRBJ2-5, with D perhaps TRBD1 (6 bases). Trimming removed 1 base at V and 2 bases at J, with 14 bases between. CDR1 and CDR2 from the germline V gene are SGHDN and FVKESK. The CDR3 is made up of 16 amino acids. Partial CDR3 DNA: TGTGCCAGCAGCCAAGTCACAGGGCGAGGTCAAGAGACC. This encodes CASSQVTGRGQET. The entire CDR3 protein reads CASSQVTGRGQETQYF.